These T cell receptor beta chains were read from a single sample in a study of blood T cell repertoires in COVID-19. TCRdb's copy holds only in-frame clones and misses some; the assay was immunoSEQ multiplex PCR. The sample contains around 310,000 clones, over 85% of which appear only once. Input material: PBMCs or T cells enriched from blood (not recorded which). The source is a woman aged 30 to 39 who had recovered from COVID-19. The conserved cysteine and the conserved F or W are not part of the CDR3 here.

V gene	J gene	CDR3 protein
TRBV18	TRBJ1-6	ASSGTGGSFNSPLH
TRBV19	TRBJ1-1	ASTTIVDTEAF
TRBV5-8	TRBJ2-3	ASSPRRDTQY
TRBV5-1	TRBJ2-3	ASSVISPADTQY
TRBV20-1	TRBJ2-6	SASTERTNVLT
TRBV19	TRBJ1-2	ASSIPTGPYGYT
TRBV6-5	TRBJ1-5	ASSYSGDQPQH
TRBV5-1	TRBJ1-5	ASSLGQGYQPQH
TRBV10-3	TRBJ2-5	AISPTSGRETQY
TRBV4-1	TRBJ2-5	ASSQGSLETQY
TRBV28	TRBJ2-1	ASRLQVSGRAWWNEQF
TRBV19	TRBJ1-5	ASSIGTENQPQH
TRBV5-5	TRBJ2-5	ASSSWTGQETQY
TRBV19	TRBJ1-4	ASSMDSHNEKLF
TRBV27	TRBJ1-1	ASRNSRWDSLFEAF
TRBV15	TRBJ2-5	ATSSLTSGREKETQY
TRBV18	TRBJ1-1	ASSPPGGTEAF
TRBV6-5	TRBJ1-6	ASSWDRGNSPLH
TRBV10-3	TRBJ2-7	AISFAGQSYEQY
TRBV6-5	TRBJ2-5	ASSFGTLPGETQY
TRBV11-2	TRBJ1-6	ASSTGHGGSPLH
TRBV14	TRBJ2-1	ASSQEGDRSLSYNEQF